The clone carrying this T cell receptor beta chain was seen a few times. This sample was included in a study of early T cells in non-severe SARS-CoV-2 infection. This CDR3 comprises 12 residues. With 4 bases removed from V and 3 bases from J, the gap between germline ends came to 5 bases. Germline V lookup: CDR1 ENHRY, CDR2 SYGVKD. Each CDR3 protein is one row after TCRdb ran MiXCR on the 5' RACE reads. Of roughly 90,000 distinct CDR3 sequences listed, about 14% are singletons. The specimen sequenced was whole blood. This sequence originates from an adult who was a healthcare worker with PCR-confirmed SARS-CoV-2 infection or an uninfected control (not recorded which). The chain has TRBV10-3 and TRBJ2-3; D is undetermined. CDR3 residues: CAISGQTDTQYF. In nucleotides, the CDR3 is TGTGCCATCAGTGGTCAAACAGATACGCAGTATTTT.